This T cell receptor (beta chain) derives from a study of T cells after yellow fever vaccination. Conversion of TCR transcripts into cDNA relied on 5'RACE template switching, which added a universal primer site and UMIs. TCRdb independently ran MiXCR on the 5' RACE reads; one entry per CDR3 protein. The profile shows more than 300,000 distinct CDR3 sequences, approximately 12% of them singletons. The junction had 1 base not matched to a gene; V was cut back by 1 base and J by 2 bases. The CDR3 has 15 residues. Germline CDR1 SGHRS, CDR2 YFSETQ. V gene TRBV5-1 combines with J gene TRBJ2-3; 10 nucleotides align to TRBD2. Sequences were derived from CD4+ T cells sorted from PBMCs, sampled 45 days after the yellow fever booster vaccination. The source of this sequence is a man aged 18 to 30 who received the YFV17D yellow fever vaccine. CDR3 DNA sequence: TGCGCCAGCAGCTTGCTAGCGGGGGTCACAGATACGCAGTATTTT. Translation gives CASSLLAGVTDTQYF.